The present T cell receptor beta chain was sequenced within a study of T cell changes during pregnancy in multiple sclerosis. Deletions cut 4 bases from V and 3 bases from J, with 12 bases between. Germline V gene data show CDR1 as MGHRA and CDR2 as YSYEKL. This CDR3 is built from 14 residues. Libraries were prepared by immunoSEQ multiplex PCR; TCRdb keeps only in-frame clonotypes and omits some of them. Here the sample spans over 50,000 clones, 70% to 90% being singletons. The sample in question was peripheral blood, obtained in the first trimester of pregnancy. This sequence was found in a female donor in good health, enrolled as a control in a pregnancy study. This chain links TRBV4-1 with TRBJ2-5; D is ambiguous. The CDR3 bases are TGCGCCAGCAGCCGGTCCCAGGAAGAAGAGACCCAGTACTTC. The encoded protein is CASSRSQEEETQYF.